This TCR beta chain is drawn from a study of OX40 agonist ivuxolimab in advanced cancers. Study in general: Age averaged around 59 years (range 23 to 79), and roughly 82% were male.

As concerns this clone: Its cognate antigen is unknown.

Prior autoimmune disease or systemic immunosuppression barred patients. CDR1 is GTSNPN, CDR2 SVGIG, per germline (reference sequence). This CDR3 region has 11 residues. V was shortened by 5 bases and J by 1 base, with 5 bases between the two germline ends. Sequencing used immunoSEQ multiplex PCR; TCRdb keeps in-frame clones, though not all of them. The sample comprises approximately 80,000 clones, 65% to 90% of which are singletons, and under 0.75% rests with the top ten. Findings and caveats of the study: The study found that CD8+ T cells averaged more expanded clones than CD4+.

V usage is TRBV30 and J usage is TRBJ1-2; D not certain. This clonotype was sampled from an adult with an advanced solid tumor such as melanoma, head and neck, liver or kidney cancer. Sequenced here: CD4+ or CD8+ T cells sorted from blood, sampled in a trial of the OX40 agonist ivuxolimab. The CDR3 DNA reads as TGTGCCTGGGGGAATAACTATGGCTACACCTTC. It codes for CAWGNNYGYTF.